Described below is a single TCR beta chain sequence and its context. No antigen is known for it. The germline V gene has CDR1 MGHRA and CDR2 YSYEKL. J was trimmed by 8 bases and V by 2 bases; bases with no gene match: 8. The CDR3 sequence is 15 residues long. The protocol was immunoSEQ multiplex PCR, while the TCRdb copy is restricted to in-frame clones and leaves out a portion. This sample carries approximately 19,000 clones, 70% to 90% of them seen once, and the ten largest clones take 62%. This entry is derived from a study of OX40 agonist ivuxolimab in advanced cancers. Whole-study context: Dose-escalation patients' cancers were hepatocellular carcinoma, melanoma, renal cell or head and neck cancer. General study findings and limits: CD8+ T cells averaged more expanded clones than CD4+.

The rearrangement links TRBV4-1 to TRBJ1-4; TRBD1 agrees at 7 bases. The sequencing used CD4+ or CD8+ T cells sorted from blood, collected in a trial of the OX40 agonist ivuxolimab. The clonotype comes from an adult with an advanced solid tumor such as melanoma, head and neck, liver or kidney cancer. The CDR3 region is CASSQSGGRGEKLFF. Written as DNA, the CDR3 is TGCGCCAGCAGCCAATCGGGGGGCAGGGGGGAAAAACTGTTTTTT.